The clone carrying this TCR beta chain was seen more than once but under ten times. Its specificity is not known. A process of 5'RACE template switching, which added a universal primer site and UMIs, was used to make TCR cDNA. TCRdb processed the 5' RACE reads anew with MiXCR; each CDR3 protein has one entry. The repertoire consists of just under 600,000 distinct CDR3 sequences, with about 13% occurring once and the leading ten covering roughly 13%. This sample was taken from a study of T cells after yellow fever vaccination. Study observations and caveats: Weaker, the secondary response peaked sooner, at day 5 versus 15. The bulk population could contribute abundant contaminating clonotypes to FACS-sorted repertoires. The booster saw the reappearance of most primary-vaccination clones (around 96% CD4, roughly 87% CD8).

This receptor was taken from a man between 25 and 39 years old who received the YFV17D yellow fever vaccine. The specimen comprised PBMCs, sampled on the day of the yellow fever booster vaccination.

This CDR3 reads CSVDGSRGDSYGYTF. Here the CDR3 DNA reads TGCAGCGTTGACGGTTCGAGAGGAGATAGCTATGGCTACACCTTC. The V and J genes are TRBV29-1 and TRBJ1-2, with unresolved D. This CDR3 is 15 amino acids long. The V end lost 3 bases, the J end lost 4 bases, and 18 bases lay between the germline ends. Germline CDR1 SQVTM, CDR2 ANQGSEA.